This passage covers 20 T cell receptor beta chains from one sample sequenced in a study of beta chain features in type 1 diabetes (dated by TCRdb to 2016 to 2019). General findings and caveats noted by the study authors: In all four CD4+ subsets, TCRB CDR3 length was moderately but significantly shorter in type 1 diabetes patients.

Libraries were constructed by the immunoSEQ multiplex PCR assay. The entire amount of isolated RNA was reverse transcribed using the High Capacity cDNA Reverse Transcription Kit, so the sequenced TCRB transcripts were expressed ones. As stored in TCRdb, this immuneACCESS dataset retains in-frame rearrangements with V and J assigned. A fraction of the clones does not appear; measured against another copy, unresolved V genes explain less than half of the discrepancy, and the remainder lacks a known reason. This sample holds hundreds of thousands of clones; around an eighth were observed only once. Clones ranked in the top ten supply less than 0.025% of the sample. Antigen specificity for these receptors is unknown. Material: naive CD4+ T cells from blood. Reading the label with the study, this specimen's cell subset or site is: true naive CD4+ T cells. The origin of the receptors is a young man with type 1 diabetes.

This clone was seen more than once but under ten times. V is TRBV30 and J is TRBJ1-2, with unresolved D. This CDR3 spans 15 amino acids. The germline gives CDR1 GTSNPN, CDR2 SVGIG (reference sequence). Trimming stripped 5 bases from V and 0 bases from J, with 16 bases between. CDR3 amino acids: CAWQLTATANYGYTF. DNA of the CDR3: TGTGCCTGGCAATTGACGGCCACTGCTAACTATGGCTACACCTTC. Combining the CDR3 with reference TRBV30 and TRBJ1-2 gives the whole variable domain SQTIHQWPATLVQPVGSPLSLECTVEGTSNPNLYWYRQAAGRGLQLLFYSVGIGQISSEVPQNLSASRPQDRQFILSSKKLLLSDSGFYLCAWQLTATANYGYTFGSGTRLTVV.

This sequence joins TRBV5-4 and TRBJ2-2; D is possibly TRBD1 (7 bases). Germline V gives CDR1 SGHNT, CDR2 YYREEE (reference sequence). The CDR3 length is 16 residues. V lost 5 bases, J lost 2 bases, and 16 bases lay in between. In nucleotides, the CDR3 is TGTGCCAGCAGGCGGGACAGCGGTCTTAACACCGGGGAGCTGTTTTTT. Its protein is CASRRDSGLNTGELFF. Full variable domain (outside the CDR3, taken from reference TRBV5-4 and TRBJ2-2): ETGVTQSPTHLIKTRGQQVTLRCSSQSGHNTVSWYQQALGQGPQFIFQYYREEENGRGNFPPRFSGLQFPNYSSELNVNALELDDSALYLCASRRDSGLNTGELFFGEGSRLTVL.

The chain is built from TRBV30 and TRBJ1-4; the match to TRBD1 covers 8 bases. J lost 8 bases, V lost 1 base, and 6 bases had no gene match. The CDR3 is made up of 14 amino acids. CDR1 is GTSNPN, CDR2 SVGIG, per germline (reference sequence). The CDR3 sequence: CAWSAGQVGEKLFF. DNA for the CDR3: TGTGCCTGGAGTGCGGGACAGGTGGGGGAAAAACTGTTTTTT. Looking up the rest from reference TRBV30 and TRBJ1-4 gives the full variable domain: SQTIHQWPATLVQPVGSPLSLECTVEGTSNPNLYWYRQAAGRGLQLLFYSVGIGQISSEVPQNLSASRPQDRQFILSSKKLLLSDSGFYLCAWSAGQVGEKLFFGSGTQLSVL.

This clone came up a few times. Other DNA sequences within the sample encode an identical CDR3. This chain connects TRBV15 to TRBJ2-5; D is perhaps TRBD1 (7 bases). V dropped 0 bases and J dropped 3 bases, with 8 bases sitting between them. The germline CDR1 and CDR2 sequences are LNHNV and YYDKDF (reference sequence). This CDR3 is built from 14 residues. The CDR3 DNA sequence: TGTGCCACCAGCAGAGACAGGGGGGAAGAGACCCAGTACTTC. It is translated as CATSRDRGEETQYF. Full variable domain (rest looked up from reference TRBV15 and TRBJ2-5): DAMVIQNPRYQVTQFGKPVTLSCSQTLNHNVMYWYQQKSSQAPKLLFHYYDKDFNNEADTPDNFQSRRPNTSFCFLDIRSPGLGDTAMYLCATSRDRGEETQYFGPGTRLLVL.

The genes are TRBV5-4 and TRBJ1-2, with 8 bases lining up with TRBD1. The germline gives CDR1 SGHNT, CDR2 YYREEE (reference sequence). The CDR3 consists of 13 residues. J gave up 6 bases and V 1 base, and 2 bases lay outside the gene matches. CDR3 sequence reads: CASSLQGANGYTF. In DNA, the CDR3 is TGTGCCAGCAGCTTGCAGGGGGCTAATGGCTACACCTTC. The full variable domain, rest sourced from reference TRBV5-4 and TRBJ1-2, is ETGVTQSPTHLIKTRGQQVTLRCSSQSGHNTVSWYQQALGQGPQFIFQYYREEENGRGNFPPRFSGLQFPNYSSELNVNALELDDSALYLCASSLQGANGYTFGSGTRLTVV.

This clone has just a few counts. The chain combines TRBV6-5 with TRBJ1-1, with D possibly TRBD1 on 6 matching bases. The CDR3 is 12 amino acids. The ends were cut back, 7 bases at V and 11 bases at J, with 17 bases in the middle. CDR1 is MNHEY and CDR2 is SVGAGI in the germline V gene. The CDR3 nucleotides are TGTGCCAGCAACCGCTTACAGGGTCCGGCTTTCTTT. The encoded protein is CASNRLQGPAFF.

The rearrangement uses TRBV12-5 and TRBJ1-2, with no clear D. The CDR3 runs to 13 residues. CDR1 is LGHNT and CDR2 is FRNRAP in the germline V gene. Trimming stripped 7 bases from V and 0 bases from J, with 9 bases between. The CDR3, as DNA: TGTGCTAGTGAAGGGAAATCTAACTATGGCTACACCTTC. It translates to CASEGKSNYGYTF. The whole variable domain, remainder taken from reference TRBV12-5 and TRBJ1-2, is DARVTQTPRHKVTEMGQEVTMRCQPILGHNTVFWYRQTMMQGLELLAYFRNRAPLDDSGMPKDRFSAEMPDATLATLKIQPSEPRDSAVYFCASEGKSNYGYTFGSGTRLTVV.

There are a few counts of this clone. The chain employs TRBV6-5 and TRBJ1-2, with a possible D match to TRBD1 (5 bases). CDR1 is MNHEY, CDR2 SVGAGI, per germline. V lost 2 bases and J lost 3, with 10 bases in between. The CDR3 is 14 amino acids. CDR3 nucleotide sequence: TGTGCCAGCAGTTACGCCAGGGACGACTATGGCTACACCTTC. Encoded protein: CASSYARDDYGYTF.

V is TRBV30 and J is TRBJ2-1; TRBD2 matches 16 bases. The germline V gene encodes CDR1 GTSNPN and CDR2 SVGIG (reference sequence). V lost 2 bases and J lost 0; bases outside the gene matches: 7. The CDR3 spans 19 residues. CDR3 loop: CAWSLQGLAGGLSYNEQFF. The DNA of the CDR3 is TGTGCCTGGAGTCTTCAGGGACTAGCGGGGGGGCTCTCCTACAATGAGCAGTTCTTC. Full variable domain (outside the CDR3, taken from reference TRBV30 and TRBJ2-1): SQTIHQWPATLVQPVGSPLSLECTVEGTSNPNLYWYRQAAGRGLQLLFYSVGIGQISSEVPQNLSASRPQDRQFILSSKKLLLSDSGFYLCAWSLQGLAGGLSYNEQFFGPGTRLTVL.

This clone has more than one count but fewer than ten. The V gene is TRBV5-1, the J gene TRBJ1-6; 7 bases map to TRBD1. Germline loops: CDR1 SGHRS, CDR2 YFSETQ. The CDR3 runs to 16 residues. The V and J ends lost 0 bases and 6 bases, in that order; junction bases with no gene match: 6. In nucleotides, the CDR3 is TGCGCCAGCAGCTTGGACAGGGGTCTCAGTAATTCACCCCTCCACTTT. Its protein product is CASSLDRGLSNSPLHF.

The chain joins TRBV6-5 to TRBJ1-3; 8 nucleotides align to TRBD1. J was trimmed by 0 bases and V by 4 bases; bases with no gene match: 5. There are 16 residues in the CDR3. Germline values: CDR1 MNHEY, CDR2 SVGAGI. The CDR3 spells CASSSPGQDSGNTIYF. The CDR3 nucleotides read TGTGCCAGCAGTTCCCCGGGACAGGACTCTGGAAACACCATATATTTT.

This clone was seen a few times. This chain links TRBV18 with TRBJ1-1; 7 bases fit TRBD1. V shed 1 base and J 3 bases; nucleotides not matched to a gene: 8. This CDR3 has 16 residues. CDR1 KGHSH and CDR2 LQKENI come from the germline V gene. CDR3 loop: CASSPRQGQTYTEAFF. The CDR3 nucleotides are TGTGCCAGCTCACCACGTCAGGGACAGACTTACACTGAAGCTTTCTTT.

This clone was detected a few times. V is TRBV7-9 and J is TRBJ1-6; 8 positions match TRBD1. The CDR3 has 15 residues. V lost 1 base to trimming and J lost 9 bases; unmatched junction nucleotides: 5. Germline CDR1 and CDR2: SEHNR and FQNEAQ (reference sequence). The chain's CDR3 is CASSLVGQGSSPLHF. The CDR3 nucleotides read TGTGCCAGCAGCTTAGTCGGACAGGGAAGTTCACCCCTCCACTTT.

The V call is TRBV19, the J call TRBJ2-5; D gene ambiguous. CDR1 and CDR2 (germline): LNHDA, SQIVND (reference sequence). Trimming removed 0 bases from V and 2 bases from J, with 7 bases in between. This CDR3 has 14 residues. This CDR3 reads CASSIDFWQETQYF. The DNA for the CDR3 is TGTGCCAGTAGTATAGATTTCTGGCAAGAGACCCAGTACTTC.

The rearrangement uses TRBV27 and TRBJ1-2; TRBD1 agrees at 7 bases. The CDR3 has 13 amino acids. Unmatched junction bases numbered 7, after V lost 4 bases and J lost 8 bases. Per germline, CDR1 MNHEY and CDR2 SMNVEV (reference sequence). The DNA of the CDR3 is TGTGCCAGCAGTTGGCGACAGGGATTCGGCTACACCTTC. It is translated as CASSWRQGFGYTF.

This clone was seen a handful of times. J is TRBJ2-7 and V is TRBV9; D is perhaps TRBD2 (6 bases). V lost 0 bases, J lost 4 bases, and 14 bases lay in between. The CDR3 is 15 residues long. Germline V gene lookup returns CDR1 SGDLS and CDR2 YYNGEE. This CDR3 is CASSVAPLRGYEQYF. CDR3 in DNA: TGTGCCAGCAGCGTAGCCCCTCTCCGGGGGTACGAGCAGTACTTC.

The rearrangement links TRBV9 to TRBJ2-5; TRBD1 agrees at 7 bases. The CDR3 is 16 amino acids. With 0 bases clipped from V and 2 bases from J, the junction kept 7 bases outside the gene matches. Germline V gene sequence: CDR1 SGDLS, CDR2 YYNGEE. CDR3 region: CASSVGQGEGQETQYF. For the CDR3, the DNA is TGTGCCAGCAGCGTAGGACAGGGAGAGGGGCAAGAGACCCAGTACTTC.

The chain recombines TRBV30 with TRBJ1-4; no clear D. The CDR3 totals 15 residues. Germline values: CDR1 GTSNPN, CDR2 SVGIG (reference sequence). The V gene lost 1 base and the J gene lost 8 bases, with 17 bases spanning the gap. The CDR3 loop is CAWSASSLISEKLFF. For the CDR3, the DNA is TGTGCCTGGAGTGCGTCATCTCTTATCTCGGAAAAACTGTTTTTT. Drawing the rest from reference TRBV30 and TRBJ1-4, the complete variable domain is SQTIHQWPATLVQPVGSPLSLECTVEGTSNPNLYWYRQAAGRGLQLLFYSVGIGQISSEVPQNLSASRPQDRQFILSSKKLLLSDSGFYLCAWSASSLISEKLFFGSGTQLSVL.

This chain links TRBV19 with TRBJ2-7; 7 positions agree with TRBD2. The CDR3 runs to 14 residues. Trimming at V came to 4 bases and at J to 4 bases, leaving 7 bases not matched to a gene. The germline V gene has CDR1 LNHDA and CDR2 SQIVND (reference sequence). CDR3 sequence: CASSTEGGVYEQYF. As DNA, the CDR3 is TGTGCCAGTAGTACCGAGGGAGGGGTTTACGAGCAGTACTTC.

V usage is TRBV4-1 and J usage is TRBJ2-1; 10 nucleotides line up with TRBD2. This CDR3 spans 17 amino acids. Germline V gene lookup returns CDR1 MGHRA and CDR2 YSYEKL. Unmatched junction bases numbered 11, after V lost 1 base and J lost 8 bases. CDR3 sequence (DNA): TGCGCCAGCAGCCAAGTTCCCCAGCGGGGGGGCGGGTATGAGCAGTTCTTC. Its translation: CASSQVPQRGGGYEQFF.